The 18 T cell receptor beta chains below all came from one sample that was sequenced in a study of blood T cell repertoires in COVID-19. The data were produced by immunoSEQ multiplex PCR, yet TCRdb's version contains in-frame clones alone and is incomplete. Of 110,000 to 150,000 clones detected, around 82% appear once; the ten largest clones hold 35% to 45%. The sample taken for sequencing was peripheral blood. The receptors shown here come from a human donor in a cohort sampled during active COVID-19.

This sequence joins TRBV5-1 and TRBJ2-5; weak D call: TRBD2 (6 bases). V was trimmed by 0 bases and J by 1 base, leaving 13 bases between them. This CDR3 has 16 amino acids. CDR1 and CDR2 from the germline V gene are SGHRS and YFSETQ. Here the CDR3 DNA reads TGCGCCAGCAGCTTGGGGCCCCGGGAGCCCCAAGAGACCCAGTACTTC. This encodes CASSLGPREPQETQYF.

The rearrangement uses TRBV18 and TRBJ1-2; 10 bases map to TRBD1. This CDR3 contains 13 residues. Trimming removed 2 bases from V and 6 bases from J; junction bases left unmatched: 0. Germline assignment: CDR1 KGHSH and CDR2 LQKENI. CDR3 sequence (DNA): TGTGCCAGCTCACCAGGACAGGGGGATGGCTACACCTTC. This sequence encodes CASSPGQGDGYTF.

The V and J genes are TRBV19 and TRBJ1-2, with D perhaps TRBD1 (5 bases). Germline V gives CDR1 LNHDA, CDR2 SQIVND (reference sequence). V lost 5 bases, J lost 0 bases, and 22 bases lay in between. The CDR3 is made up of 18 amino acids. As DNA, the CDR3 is TGTGCCAGTAGTCATACCGCTCGGGACTCTAGAGCTAACTATGGCTACACCTTC. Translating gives CASSHTARDSRANYGYTF. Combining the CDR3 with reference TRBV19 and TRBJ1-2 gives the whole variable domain DGGITQSPKYLFRKEGQNVTLSCEQNLNHDAMYWYRQDPGQGLRLIYYSQIVNDFQKGDIAEGYSVSREKKESFPLTVTSAQKNPTAFYLCASSHTARDSRANYGYTFGSGTRLTVV.

CDR3 loop: CASSSDRVTEAFF. In nucleotides, the CDR3 is TGTGCCAGCAGCTCCGACAGGGTCACTGAAGCTTTCTTT. This chain joins TRBV6-5 and TRBJ1-1, with 7 positions matching TRBD1. Looked up from germline, CDR1 is MNHEY and CDR2 is SVGAGI. The CDR3 spans 13 residues. J lost 4 bases, V lost 6 bases, and 5 bases had no gene match.

The CDR3 region is CASTPTGDTEAFF. The CDR3 DNA sequence: TGTGCCAGTACCCCGACAGGGGATACTGAAGCTTTCTTT. The chain combines TRBV19 with TRBJ1-1; 8 bases map to TRBD1. Trimming cost V 7 bases and J 5 bases; bases outside gene matches: 6. The CDR3 sequence is 13 residues long. From germline, CDR1 is LNHDA and CDR2 SQIVND (reference sequence).

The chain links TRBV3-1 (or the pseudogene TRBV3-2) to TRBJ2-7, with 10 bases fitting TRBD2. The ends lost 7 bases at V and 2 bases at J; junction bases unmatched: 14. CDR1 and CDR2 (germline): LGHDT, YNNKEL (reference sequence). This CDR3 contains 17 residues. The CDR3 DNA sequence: TGTGCCAGCATTCACGTGGGACTAGCGATTCACCCCTACGAGCAGTACGTC. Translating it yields CASIHVGLAIHPYEQYV.

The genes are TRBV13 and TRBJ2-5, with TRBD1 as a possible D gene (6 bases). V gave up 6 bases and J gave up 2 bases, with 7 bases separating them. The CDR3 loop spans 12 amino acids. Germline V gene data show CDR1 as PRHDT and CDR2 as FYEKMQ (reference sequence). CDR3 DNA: TGTGCCAGCAGTAGGGGGCAAGAGACCCAGTACTTC. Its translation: CASSRGQETQYF. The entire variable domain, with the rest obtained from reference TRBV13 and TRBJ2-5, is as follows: AAGVIQSPRHLIKEKRETATLKCYPIPRHDTVYWYQQGPGQDPQFLISFYEKMQSDKGSIPDRFSAQQFSDYHSELNMSSLELGDSALYFCASSRGQETQYFGPGTRLLVL.

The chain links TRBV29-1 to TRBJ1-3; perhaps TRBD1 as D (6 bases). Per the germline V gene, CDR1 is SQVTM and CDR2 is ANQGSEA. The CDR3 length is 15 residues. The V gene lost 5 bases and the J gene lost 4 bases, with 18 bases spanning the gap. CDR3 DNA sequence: TGCAGCGTTCGAAAAAGGGGGGGTCGGGGAAACACCATATATTTT. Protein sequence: CSVRKRGGRGNTIYF.

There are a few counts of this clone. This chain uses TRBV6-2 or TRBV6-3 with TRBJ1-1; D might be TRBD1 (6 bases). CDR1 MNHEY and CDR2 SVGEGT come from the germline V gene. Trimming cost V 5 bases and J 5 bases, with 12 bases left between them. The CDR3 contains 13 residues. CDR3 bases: TGTGCCAGCAGTACAGGGTTGCCGACTGAAGCTTTCTTT. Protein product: CASSTGLPTEAFF.

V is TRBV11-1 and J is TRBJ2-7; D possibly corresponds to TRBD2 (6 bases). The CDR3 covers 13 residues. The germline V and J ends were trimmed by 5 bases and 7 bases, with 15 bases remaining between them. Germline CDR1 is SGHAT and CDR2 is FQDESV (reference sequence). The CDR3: CASSLSGSGEQYV. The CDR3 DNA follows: TGTGCCAGCAGCCTTAGCGGCTCGGGGGAGCAGTACGTC.

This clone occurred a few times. CDR3: CASSLGVGGNTEAFF. In DNA form, the CDR3 reads TGTGCCAGCAGCTTAGGGGTCGGGGGGAACACTGAAGCTTTCTTT. The chain has TRBV7-2 and TRBJ1-1; D is perhaps TRBD1 (5 bases). This CDR3 contains 15 residues. The V end was cut by 1 base, the J end by 1 base, with 10 bases between. The germline V gene has CDR1 SGHTA and CDR2 FQGNSA. The full variable domain, its missing parts supplied by reference TRBV7-2 and TRBJ1-1, is GAGVSQSPSNKVTEKGKDVELRCDPISGHTALYWYRQSLGQGLEFLIYFQGNSAPDKSGLPSDRFSAERTGGSVSTLTIQRTQQEDSAVYLCASSLGVGGNTEAFFGQGTRLTVV.

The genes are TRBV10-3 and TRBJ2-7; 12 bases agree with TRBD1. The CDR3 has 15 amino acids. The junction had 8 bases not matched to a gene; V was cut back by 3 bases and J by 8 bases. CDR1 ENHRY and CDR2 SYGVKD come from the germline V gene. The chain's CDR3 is CAISDPGQGAPKQYF. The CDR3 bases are TGTGCCATCAGTGACCCGGGACAGGGGGCTCCCAAGCAGTACTTC.

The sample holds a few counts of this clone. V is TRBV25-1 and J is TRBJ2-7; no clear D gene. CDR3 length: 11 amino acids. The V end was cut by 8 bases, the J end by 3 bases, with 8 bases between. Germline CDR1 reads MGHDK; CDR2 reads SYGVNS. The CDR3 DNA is TGTGCCAGCCAACAGAGCTACGAGCAGTACTTC. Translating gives CASQQSYEQYF.

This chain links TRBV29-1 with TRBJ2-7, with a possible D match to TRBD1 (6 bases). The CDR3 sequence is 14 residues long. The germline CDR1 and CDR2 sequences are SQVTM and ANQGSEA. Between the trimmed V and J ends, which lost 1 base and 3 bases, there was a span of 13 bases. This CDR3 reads CSVEGYRESYEQYF. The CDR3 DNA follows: TGCAGCGTTGAAGGGTACAGGGAGAGCTACGAGCAGTACTTC.

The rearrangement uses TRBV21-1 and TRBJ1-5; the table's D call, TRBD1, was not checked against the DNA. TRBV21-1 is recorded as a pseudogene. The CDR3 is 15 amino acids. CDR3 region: CASSNRGSSNQPQHF. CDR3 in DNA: TGTGCCAGCAGCAACAGGGGATCTAGCAATCAGCCCCAGCATTTT.

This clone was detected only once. The CDR3 loop reads CASSAGQKNIQYF. DNA for the CDR3: TGTGCCAGCAGCGCCGGACAGAAAAACATTCAGTACTTC. The chain employs TRBV7-2 and TRBJ2-4; maybe TRBD1 (6 bases). Looked up from germline, CDR1 is SGHTA and CDR2 is FQGNSA. Trimming left V 5 bases short and J 4 bases short, with 9 bases between. The CDR3 is made up of 13 amino acids.

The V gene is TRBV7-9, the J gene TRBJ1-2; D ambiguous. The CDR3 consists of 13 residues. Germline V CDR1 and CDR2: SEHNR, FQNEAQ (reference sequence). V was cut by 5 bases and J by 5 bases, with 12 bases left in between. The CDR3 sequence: CASSPGPGYGYTF. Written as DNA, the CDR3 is TGTGCCAGCAGCCCCGGCCCGGGGTATGGCTACACCTTC.

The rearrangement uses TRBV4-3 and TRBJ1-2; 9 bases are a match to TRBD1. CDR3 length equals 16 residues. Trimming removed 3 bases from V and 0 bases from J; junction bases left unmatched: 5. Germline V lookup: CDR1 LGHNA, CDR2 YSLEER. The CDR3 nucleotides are TGCGCCAGCAGCCAGCGGACAGGGGAAACTAACTATGGCTACACCTTC. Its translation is CASSQRTGETNYGYTF.